This T cell receptor beta chain was captured in a study of T cell responses to AZD1222 COVID-19 vaccine. Study findings and constraints: Reports say nearly half of spike-specific TCRs go after unmutated variant regions.

The CDR3 consists of 14 residues. Germline V gene lookup returns CDR1 SGHNT and CDR2 YYREEE (reference sequence). V lost 2 bases and J lost 10; bases outside the gene matches: 5. Here immunoSEQ multiplex PCR was the method, and the copy in TCRdb shows in-frame clones only, minus some. In the table there are fewer than 90,000 clones, 90% to 95% of which are singletons. A remark on this clone: Its matching antigen is unknown.

This TCR was recovered from an adult who received the AZD1222 COVID-19 vaccine. The sequencing used peripheral blood, collected 28 days after the second AZD1222 dose. This chain uses TRBV5-4 with TRBJ1-6; TRBD1 aligns across 8 bases. The CDR3 bases are TGTGCCAGCAGCTTCCAGGGGGCCAGCTCACCCCTCCACTTT. Amino acid sequence: CASSFQGASSPLHF.